The entry below describes one T cell receptor (beta chain). CDR3 size: 15 residues. Germline loops: CDR1 SEHNR, CDR2 FQNEAQ (reference sequence). V dropped 4 bases and J dropped 4 bases, with 17 bases sitting between them. The isolated RNA, all of it, was reverse transcribed, so expressed TCRB transcripts were what got sequenced. Sequencing used immunoSEQ multiplex PCR; TCRdb keeps in-frame clones, though not all of them. The table lists 970,000 or so clones, 17% of them singletons, with 0.023% in the top ten. The sample originates from a study of beta chain features in type 1 diabetes. The TCR comes from a woman in her late teens or twenties in good health. What was sequenced was naive CD4+ T cells from blood. The chain couples TRBV7-9 to TRBJ2-7; possibly TRBD2 for D (7 bases). The CDR3 loop reads CASSSSLGGGYEQYF. CDR3 DNA sequence: TGTGCCAGCAGCTCCTCGTTAGGGGGAGGGTACGAGCAGTACTTC. The full variable domain, its missing parts supplied by reference TRBV7-9 and TRBJ2-7, is DTGVSQNPRHKITKRGQNVTFRCDPISEHNRLYWYRQTLGQGPEFLTYFQNEAQLEKSRLLSDRFSAERPKGSFSTLEIQRTEQGDSAMYLCASSSSLGGGYEQYFGPGTRLTVT.